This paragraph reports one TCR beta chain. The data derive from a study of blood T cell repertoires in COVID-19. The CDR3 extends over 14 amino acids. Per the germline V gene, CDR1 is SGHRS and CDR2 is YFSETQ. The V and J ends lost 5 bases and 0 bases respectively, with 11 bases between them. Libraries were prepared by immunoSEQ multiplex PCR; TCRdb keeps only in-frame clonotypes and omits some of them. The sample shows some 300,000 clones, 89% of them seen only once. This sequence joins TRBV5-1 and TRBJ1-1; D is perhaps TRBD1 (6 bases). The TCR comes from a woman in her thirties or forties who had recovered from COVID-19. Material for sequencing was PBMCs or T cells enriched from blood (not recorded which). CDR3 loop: CASSRDTMNTEAFF. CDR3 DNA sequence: TGCGCCAGCAGTCGGGACACCATGAACACTGAAGCTTTCTTT.